The 28 T cell receptor beta chains listed next were all sequenced from one sample in a study of regulatory T cells in long-lasting Graves disease. Arm-PCR of CDR3 regions and iRepertoire HTBI primers were used to build TCR beta libraries. Using its own MiXCR run on the multiplex PCR reads, TCRdb lists one record per CDR3 protein. The sample has about 470,000 distinct CDR3 sequences, 20% to 25% seen once. Time point meaning: persistent/refractory GD, antithyroid drugs over 5 years with positive TRAb. RNA isolated from PBMCs was used to make the TCR library. The sample in question was peripheral blood mononuclear cells (PBMCs), obtained when the disease was refractory, from a patient treated with antithyroid drugs. These receptors all come from a female donor with Graves disease.

This rearrangement joins TRBV2 to TRBJ2-7; 8 bases fit TRBD1. Losses at the gene ends were 7 bases for V and 1 base for J; bases not matched to a gene: 6. The CDR3 is 14 amino acids. Germline V gene data show CDR1 as SNHLY and CDR2 as FYNNEI. The CDR3 DNA sequence: TGTGCCAGCATTCCGACAGGGGCGTCCTACGAGCAGTACTTC. Translating gives CASIPTGASYEQYF.

Many counts were recorded for this clonotype. The V and J genes are TRBV6-2 or TRBV6-3 and TRBJ2-5; 7 nucleotides match TRBD2. CDR3 size: 16 residues. Trimming cost V 4 bases and J 3 bases; bases outside gene matches: 11. Germline V CDR1 and CDR2: MNHEY, SVGEGT. The DNA of the CDR3 is TGTGCCAGCAGTTGGGCGGAGGCGGGAGAGGAAGAGACCCAGTACTTC. This codes for CASSWAEAGEEETQYF.

This clonotype showed up many times. J is TRBJ2-5 and V is TRBV11-3, with D maybe TRBD1 (6 bases). Trimming removed 4 bases at V and 2 bases at J, with 11 bases between. The CDR3 has 14 residues. CDR1 is SGHNT, CDR2 YENEEA, per germline. The CDR3 region is CASSSRTEQETQYF. The CDR3 DNA reads TGTGCCAGCAGCTCCCGGACAGAGCAAGAGACCCAGTACTTC. The whole variable domain, filled in from reference TRBV11-3 and TRBJ2-5, reads EAGVVQSPRYKIIEKKQPVAFWCNPISGHNTLYWYLQNLGQGPELLIRYENEEAVDDSQLPKDRFSAERLKGVDSTLKIQPAELGDSAVYLCASSSRTEQETQYFGPGTRLLVL.

In this sample, this clonotype turned up a few times. The V gene is TRBV6-1, the J gene TRBJ2-7; 11 bases map to TRBD1. V lost 5 bases and J lost 2; bases outside the gene matches: 5. Per the germline V gene, CDR1 is MNHNS and CDR2 is SASEGT. This CDR3 contains 15 residues. This CDR3 is CASSRTGGLTYEQYF. The CDR3 DNA is TGTGCCAGCAGTCGGACAGGGGGCCTAACCTACGAGCAGTACTTC.

At least ten counts were recorded for this clonotype. The chain couples TRBV12-3 or TRBV12-4 to TRBJ1-2; a weak D match, TRBD1 (6 bases). This CDR3 is 14 amino acids long. V was trimmed by 6 bases and J by 3 bases, leaving 14 bases between them. The DNA for the CDR3 is TGTGCCAGCAGCCCCCGGGACACCCACTATGGCTACACCTTC. It codes for CASSPRDTHYGYTF.

This sequence joins TRBV11-3 and TRBJ2-6; D unresolved. The CDR3 spans 17 residues. V gave up 5 bases and J gave up 0 bases, with 14 bases separating them. Germline CDR1 and CDR2: SGHNT and YENEEA. CDR3 coding DNA: TGTGCCAGCAGCCCCTCCGGCCAAAGCTCTGGGGCCAACGTCCTGACTTTC. It is translated as CASSPSGQSSGANVLTF.

This clonotype occurred many times. The chain uses TRBV20-1 and TRBJ1-1; 8 bases fit TRBD1. CDR3 length equals 12 residues. Trimming at V came to 0 bases and at J to 11 bases, leaving 5 bases not matched to a gene. Germline loops: CDR1 DFQATT, CDR2 SNEGSKA (reference sequence). CDR3 in DNA: TGCAGTGCTAGAGATTGGACAGGGTTTGCTTTCTTT. As protein: CSARDWTGFAFF.

V usage is TRBV5-1 and J usage is TRBJ2-2, with 9 bases fitting TRBD2. V shed 4 bases, J shed 2 bases, and the junction held 6 bases outside the gene matches. CDR1 and CDR2 (germline): SGHRS, YFSETQ. The CDR3 has 16 amino acids. In DNA form, the CDR3 reads TGCGCCAGCAGCGCGGGAGGGGGCTTAAACACCGGGGAGCTGTTTTTT. Its translation is CASSAGGGLNTGELFF.

This chain joins TRBV9 and TRBJ1-2; D may be TRBD1 (6 bases). The CDR3 contains 15 residues. The ends were cut back, 0 bases at V and 8 bases at J, with 17 bases in the middle. The germline gives CDR1 SGDLS, CDR2 YYNGEE. The CDR3 DNA reads TGTGCCAGCAGCGTAGGGACAGCGCTTGTGCGGGGCTACACCTTC. This sequence encodes CASSVGTALVRGYTF. The variable domain in full, with the rest retrieved from reference TRBV9 and TRBJ1-2, is DSGVTQTPKHLITATGQRVTLRCSPRSGDLSVYWYQQSLDQGLQFLIQYYNGEERAKGNILERFSAQQFPDLHSELNLSSLELGDSALYFCASSVGTALVRGYTFGSGTRLTVV.

Many counts were recorded for this clonotype. The J gene is TRBJ2-5, the V gene TRBV6-1; D not certain. The CDR3 length is 14 residues. The V gene's germline CDR1 is MNHNS and CDR2 SASEGT. The V end lost 7 bases, the J end lost 6 bases, and 18 bases lay between the germline ends. The CDR3 region is CASKSGSPRKTQYF. The CDR3 nucleotides read TGTGCCAGCAAATCCGGGTCCCCGAGGAAGACCCAGTACTTC.

In this sample, this clonotype turned up many times. This chain links TRBV28 with TRBJ2-7; weak D call: TRBD1 (6 bases). V was shortened by 2 bases and J by 6 bases, with 11 bases between the two germline ends. The CDR3 extends over 13 amino acids. Germline values: CDR1 MDHEN, CDR2 SYDVKM. The CDR3 spells CASSLDRFGEQYF. CDR3 sequence (DNA): TGTGCCAGCAGTTTAGACAGGTTTGGCGAGCAGTACTTC.

There are many counts of this clonotype. The chain carries TRBV2 and TRBJ1-2; D perhaps matches TRBD1 (5 bases). Germline lookup yields CDR1 SNHLY and CDR2 FYNNEI. The CDR3 runs 14 residues. Between the trimmed V and J ends, which lost 8 bases and 0 bases, there was a span of 13 bases. CDR3 coding DNA: TGTGCCAGCCGGGGTAGCAGGGCTAACTATGGCTACACCTTC. Protein sequence: CASRGSRANYGYTF. The whole variable domain, remainder taken from reference TRBV2 and TRBJ1-2, is EPEVTQTPSHQVTQMGQEVILRCVPISNHLYFYWYRQILGQKVEFLVSFYNNEISEKSEIFDDQFSVERPDGSNFTLKIRSTKLEDSAMYFCASRGSRANYGYTFGSGTRLTVV.

There are many counts of this clonotype. CDR3: CASSRSRSTEAFF. The CDR3, as DNA: TGTGCCAGCAGCCGCTCGCGGAGCACTGAAGCTTTCTTT. This chain joins TRBV11-3 and TRBJ1-1; the D is unclear. This CDR3 is built from 13 residues. Per germline, CDR1 SGHNT and CDR2 YENEEA. Trimming removed 5 bases at V and 4 bases at J, with 11 bases between.

The table lists this clonotype with many counts. This chain links TRBV12-3 or TRBV12-4 with TRBJ2-7; 9 nucleotides agree with TRBD2. The junction had 5 bases not matched to a gene; V was cut back by 5 bases and J by 3 bases. The CDR3 totals 14 residues. This CDR3 reads CASSPIAGVYEQYF. Here the CDR3 DNA reads TGTGCCAGCAGTCCCATAGCGGGAGTCTACGAGCAGTACTTC.

This chain joins TRBV9 and TRBJ2-5; TRBD2 aligns across 8 bases. The germline CDR1 and CDR2 sequences are SGDLS and YYNGEE. The CDR3 runs to 14 residues. Trimming cost V 4 bases and J 4 bases; bases outside gene matches: 6. The CDR3 region has the DNA TGTGCCAGCAGCCGCGGGGGGTCTTTAGAGACCCAGTACTTC. Protein product: CASSRGGSLETQYF. The full variable domain, rest sourced from reference TRBV9 and TRBJ2-5, is DSGVTQTPKHLITATGQRVTLRCSPRSGDLSVYWYQQSLDQGLQFLIQYYNGEERAKGNILERFSAQQFPDLHSELNLSSLELGDSALYFCASSRGGSLETQYFGPGTRLLVL.

The chain is built from TRBV14 and TRBJ2-1; possible D gene TRBD1, 6 bases. V was clipped by 4 bases and J by 5 bases, with 18 bases between them. This CDR3 contains 16 residues. The germline gives CDR1 SGHDN, CDR2 FVKESK. CDR3 nucleotide sequence: TGTGCCAGCAGCCCTTGGGGCAGGGGTACGAACAATGAGCAGTTCTTC. It translates to CASSPWGRGTNNEQFF.

V gene TRBV28 combines with J gene TRBJ2-1; the match to TRBD2 covers 8 bases. Germline CDR1 is MDHEN and CDR2 is SYDVKM. Trimming removed 5 bases from V and 10 bases from J; junction bases left unmatched: 4. The CDR3 covers 12 residues. The CDR3 loop is CASSKREYEQFF. In DNA, the CDR3 is TGTGCCAGCAGTAAGCGGGAGTACGAGCAGTTCTTC.

As to this clonotype: A much larger clone lies one base from this, so it may be a read error. This chain uses TRBV7-2 with TRBJ2-7, with 7 bases aligning to TRBD2. The CDR3 runs to 16 residues. Germline CDR1 is SGHTA and CDR2 is FQGNSA. With V trimmed by 5 bases and J by 4 bases, 14 bases remained unmatched. The CDR3: CASSPGASGPKYEQYF. DNA of the CDR3: TGTGCCAGCAGCCCCGGGGCTAGCGGCCCAAAATACGAGCAGTACTTC.

The chain links TRBV30 to TRBJ2-7; D possibly corresponds to TRBD1 (7 bases). Trimming stripped 7 bases from V and 3 bases from J, with 16 bases between. This CDR3 comprises 13 residues. CDR1 is GTSNPN and CDR2 is SVGIG in the germline V gene (reference sequence). This chain's CDR3 is CAFRRGVGYEQYF. The CDR3 DNA sequence: TGTGCCTTCCGCAGGGGGGTCGGCTACGAGCAGTACTTC.

This clonotype occurred many times. V usage is TRBV28 and J usage is TRBJ2-7; D possibly corresponds to TRBD1 (5 bases). From germline, CDR1 is MDHEN and CDR2 SYDVKM. V lost 6 bases to trimming and J lost 6 bases, with 18 bases between them. The CDR3 has 14 residues. The CDR3 protein is CASSLRGRDFEQYF. CDR3 nucleotides: TGTGCCAGCAGCCTACGAGGCAGGGATTTCGAGCAGTACTTC.

With respect to this clonotype: A much more abundant neighbour one base away suggests this may be a read error. This chain links TRBV12-3 or TRBV12-4 with TRBJ2-7; D unclear. V was pared by 5 bases and J by 12 bases, with 20 bases between. There are 13 residues in the CDR3. For the CDR3, the DNA is TGTGCCAGCAGTCCCTCTGTGTTGGGTTTGCGGTACTTC. This gives the protein CASSPSVLGLRYF.

This clonotype was detected a few times. A far more abundant clone sits one base away, making this likely a read error. The rearrangement uses TRBV6-1 and TRBJ2-7, with D unresolved. Germline V gene data show CDR1 as MNHNS and CDR2 as SASEGT. Trimming shortened V by 7 bases and J by 2 bases, and 6 bases separated the two germline ends. This CDR3 is built from 11 residues. CDR3 sequence reads: CASNSTYEQYF. For the CDR3, the DNA is TGTGCCAGCAACTCAACCTACGAGCAGTACTTC.

The chain links TRBV19 to TRBJ1-5; no firm D call. Trimming took off 2 bases at V and 0 bases at J, with 5 bases between the two ends. Per germline, CDR1 LNHDA and CDR2 SQIVND (reference sequence). The CDR3 runs 14 residues. CDR3 region: CASSIIHSNQPQHF. CDR3 bases: TGTGCCAGTAGTATAATTCATAGCAATCAGCCCCAGCATTTT.

J is TRBJ2-7 and V is TRBV10-3, with a tentative D call TRBD1 (7 bases). Germline lookup yields CDR1 ENHRY and CDR2 SYGVKD. The V end was cut by 7 bases, the J end by 7 bases, with 17 bases between. This CDR3 contains 13 residues. CDR3 nucleotide sequence: TGTGCCATCAATGCGGAGGGGGCGGGTGAGCAGTACTTC. It encodes CAINAEGAGEQYF.

This clonotype came up many times. The chain recombines TRBV6-5 with TRBJ1-5; no firm D call. V lost 2 bases, J lost 0 bases, and 14 bases lay in between. The CDR3 sequence is 17 residues long. The germline V gene has CDR1 MNHEY and CDR2 SVGAGI. CDR3 amino acids: CASSYAFEVFSNQPQHF. As DNA, the CDR3 is TGTGCCAGCAGTTACGCATTCGAGGTTTTTAGCAATCAGCCCCAGCATTTT.

This clonotype was counted only a few times. Its ends do not fully match the called genes, so a read error is possible. The rearrangement links TRBV4-2 to TRBJ2-5; 9 bases map to TRBD1. The CDR3 is made up of 17 amino acids. Germline V gene data show CDR1 as LGHNA and CDR2 as YNFKEQ. The CDR3 DNA follows: TGTGCCAGCAGCCAAGATCGGGGGACAGGGCCGGGGGAGACCCGGTACTTC. It is translated as CASSQDRGTGPGETRYF.

There are a few counts of this clonotype. CDR3 residues: CASSPERHAEAFF. For the CDR3, the DNA is TGTGCCAGCTCACCAGAGAGACACGCTGAAGCTTTCTTT. The chain has TRBV18 and TRBJ1-1; D unclear. The CDR3 sequence is 13 residues long. Germline V gene lookup returns CDR1 KGHSH and CDR2 LQKENI. The V end lost 2 bases, the J end lost 6 bases, and 10 bases lay between the germline ends.

This clonotype was seen a few times. CDR3 amino acids: CASSLISQWATEAFF. The CDR3 DNA follows: TGTGCCAGCAGCTTAATCAGTCAGTGGGCCACTGAAGCTTTCTTT. The rearrangement joins TRBV7-9 to TRBJ1-1; D is uncertain. The V and J ends lost 2 bases and 4 bases respectively, with 14 bases between them. CDR3 length equals 15 residues. In germline, CDR1 is SEHNR, CDR2 FQNEAQ (reference sequence).